The rows below give T cell receptor beta chains drawn from one sample of a study of cytomegalovirus exposure and HLA in healthy donors. TCRdb's table, derived via immunoSEQ multiplex PCR, lists solely in-frame clones and lacks some. In the table there are 200,000 or so clones, roughly 84% of which are singletons. Material: PBMCs. The receptors originated from a man aged 18 to 30 in good health and CMV-seropositive. The CDR3 runs from the conserved cysteine through the conserved F or W. Expanded clones are given a class, and other clones once, few, many or no size at all.

j_call	clone_size	cdr3_length	v_call	cdr3_aa
TRBJ2-5	.	13	TRBV6-5	CASRRTGRETQYF
TRBJ2-7	.	14	TRBV5-1	CASSLDGRVYEQYF
TRBJ2-6	.	13	TRBV2	CASTFSGANVLTF
TRBJ2-7	.	13	TRBV7-8	CASSGRASYEQYF
TRBJ1-1	.	12	TRBV29-1	CSSGQGNTEAFF
TRBJ2-3	.	16	TRBV4-1	CASSQDIAQGSDTQYF
TRBJ1-2	.	12	TRBV6-6	CASSYVGNGYTF
TRBJ2-7	.	13	TRBV6-5	CASGLSGSYEQYF
TRBJ1-5	.	15	TRBV30	CAWSVRSGVFQPQHF
TRBJ2-7	.	16	TRBV14	CASSPRVGQGTYEQYF
TRBJ2-7	.	15	TRBV30	CAWGKGGISSYEQYF
TRBJ1-5	.	18	TRBV9	CASSGGEGTGVSNQPQHF
TRBJ2-1	.	15	TRBV19	CASRQTSGRADEQFF
TRBJ2-1	.	15	TRBV5-1	CASSLQGAENDEQFF
TRBJ2-6	once	19	TRBV7-3	CASSPTPKALGSGANVLTF
TRBJ2-7	.	12	TRBV7-2	CASSLTGYEQYF
TRBJ1-3	.	13	TRBV6-5	CASSYPQGNTIYF
TRBJ2-5	.	15	TRBV11-2	CASSLSRGYQETQYF
TRBJ2-1	once	12	TRBV4-1	CASSRASDEQFF
TRBJ2-7	.	15	TRBV10-2	CASSESQQGEGEQYF
TRBJ2-7	.	12	TRBV5-4	CASSEGQSEQYF
TRBJ2-1	.	12	TRBV4-2	CASSQVTGEQFF
TRBJ2-1	.	15	TRBV7-8	CASSLNSGRYNEQFF
TRBJ2-3	once	11	TRBV10-1	CASRGLAFGYF
TRBJ2-7	.	13	TRBV6-1	CASSEPGFYEQYF
TRBJ2-1	.	18	TRBV4-1	CASSQFGLAGIGADEQFF
TRBJ1-1	.	13	TRBV5-1	CASSLNRNTEAFF
TRBJ1-2	.	13	TRBV7-2	CASRAGGGYGYTF
TRBJ1-5	.	14	TRBV27	CASSLRGPNQPQHF